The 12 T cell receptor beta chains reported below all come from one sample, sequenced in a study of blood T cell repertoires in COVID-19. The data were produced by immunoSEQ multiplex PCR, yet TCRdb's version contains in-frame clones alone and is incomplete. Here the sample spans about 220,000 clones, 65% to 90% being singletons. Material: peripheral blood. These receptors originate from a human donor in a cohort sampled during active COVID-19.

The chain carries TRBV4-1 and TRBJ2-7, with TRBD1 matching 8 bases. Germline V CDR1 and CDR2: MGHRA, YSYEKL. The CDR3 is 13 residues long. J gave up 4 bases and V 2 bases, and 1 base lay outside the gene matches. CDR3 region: CASSQRQGYEQYF. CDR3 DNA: TGCGCCAGCAGCCAAAGACAGGGGTACGAGCAGTACTTC.

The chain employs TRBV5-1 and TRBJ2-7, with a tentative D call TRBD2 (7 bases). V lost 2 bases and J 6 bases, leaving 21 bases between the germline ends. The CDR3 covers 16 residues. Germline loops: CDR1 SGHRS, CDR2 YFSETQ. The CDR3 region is CASSFTGRAQNGEQYF. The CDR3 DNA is TGCGCCAGCAGCTTTACAGGGAGGGCGCAAAATGGCGAGCAGTACTTC.

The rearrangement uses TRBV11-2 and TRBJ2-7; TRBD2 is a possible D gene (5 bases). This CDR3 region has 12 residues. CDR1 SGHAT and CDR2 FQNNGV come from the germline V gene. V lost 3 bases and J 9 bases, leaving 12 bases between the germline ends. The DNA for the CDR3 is TGTGCCAGCAGCTTCCGCGGGTTGGGGCAGTACTTC. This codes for CASSFRGLGQYF.

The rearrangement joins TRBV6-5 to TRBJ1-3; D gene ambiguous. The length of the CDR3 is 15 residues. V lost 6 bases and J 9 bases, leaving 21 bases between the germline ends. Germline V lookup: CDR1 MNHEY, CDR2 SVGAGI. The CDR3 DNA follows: TGTGCCAGCAGCTACAGTGGGAGCAGCGGGAGCACCATATATTTT. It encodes CASSYSGSSGSTIYF.

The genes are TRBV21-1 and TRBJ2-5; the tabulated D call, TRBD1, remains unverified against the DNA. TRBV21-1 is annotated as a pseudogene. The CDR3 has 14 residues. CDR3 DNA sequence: TGTGCCAGCAGTCCCAGACAGACCAAAGAGACCCAGTACTTC. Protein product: CASSPRQTKETQYF.

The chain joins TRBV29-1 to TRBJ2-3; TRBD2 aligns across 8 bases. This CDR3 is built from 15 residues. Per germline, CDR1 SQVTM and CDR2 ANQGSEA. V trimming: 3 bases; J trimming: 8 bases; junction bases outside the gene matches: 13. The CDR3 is CSVEVQRESAGTQYF. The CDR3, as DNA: TGCAGCGTTGAGGTCCAGCGGGAGTCGGCGGGTACGCAGTATTTT.

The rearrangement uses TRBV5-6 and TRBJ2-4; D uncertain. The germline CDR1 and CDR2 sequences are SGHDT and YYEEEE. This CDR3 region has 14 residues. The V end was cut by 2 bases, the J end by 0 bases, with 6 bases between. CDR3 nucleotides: TGTGCCAGCAGCTTCGAGATAGCCAAAAACATTCAGTACTTC. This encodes CASSFEIAKNIQYF.

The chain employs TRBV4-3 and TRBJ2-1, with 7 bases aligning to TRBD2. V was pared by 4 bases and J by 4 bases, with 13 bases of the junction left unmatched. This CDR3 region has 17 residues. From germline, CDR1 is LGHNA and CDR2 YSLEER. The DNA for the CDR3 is TGCGCCAGCAGCCCCTTAGCGGCGGGAGTGATGTACAATGAGCAGTTCTTC. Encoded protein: CASSPLAAGVMYNEQFF.

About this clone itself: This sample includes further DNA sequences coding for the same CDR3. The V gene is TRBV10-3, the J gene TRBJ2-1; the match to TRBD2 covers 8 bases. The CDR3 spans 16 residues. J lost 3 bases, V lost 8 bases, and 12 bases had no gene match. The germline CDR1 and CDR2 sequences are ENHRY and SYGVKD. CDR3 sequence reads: CAIGRVGTSGYNEQFF. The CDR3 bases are TGTGCCATCGGGCGTGTAGGTACTAGCGGCTACAATGAGCAGTTCTTC.

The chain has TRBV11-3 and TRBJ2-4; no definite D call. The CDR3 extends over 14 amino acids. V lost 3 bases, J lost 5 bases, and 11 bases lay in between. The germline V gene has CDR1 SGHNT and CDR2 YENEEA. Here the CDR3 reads CASSFWLGENIQYF. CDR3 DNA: TGTGCCAGCAGCTTTTGGCTAGGAGAAAACATTCAGTACTTC.

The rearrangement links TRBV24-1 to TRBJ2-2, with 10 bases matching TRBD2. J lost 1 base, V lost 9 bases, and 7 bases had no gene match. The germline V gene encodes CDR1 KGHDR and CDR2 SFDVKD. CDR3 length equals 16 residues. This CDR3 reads CATGLAGVLNTGELFF. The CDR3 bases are TGTGCCACCGGTCTAGCGGGAGTTTTGAACACCGGGGAGCTGTTTTTT.

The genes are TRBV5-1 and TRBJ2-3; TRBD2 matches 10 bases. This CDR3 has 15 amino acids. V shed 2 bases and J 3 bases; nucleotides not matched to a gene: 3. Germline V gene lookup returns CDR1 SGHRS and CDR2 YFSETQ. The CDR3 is CASSFSGRKTDTQYF. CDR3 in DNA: TGCGCCAGCAGCTTTAGCGGGAGGAAAACAGATACGCAGTATTTT.